The 25 T cell receptor beta chains below all came from one sample that was sequenced in a study of shared clonotypes between healthy human individuals. This table comes from immunoSEQ multiplex PCR, and its TCRdb copy is limited to in-frame clones, with some not included. This table holds 2 million to 3 million clones, more than 85% found once. Sequencing was carried out using naive CD4+ T cells from PBMCs. Subset: CD45RA+ positively selected. These receptors were collected from a man aged 18 to 30 in good health. Some clones in this sample may be carry-over from other donors' samples.

The V gene is TRBV11-3, the J gene TRBJ2-7; 9 positions match TRBD2. Unmatched junction bases numbered 4, after V lost 4 bases and J lost 3 bases. The V gene's germline CDR1 is SGHNT and CDR2 YENEEA. The CDR3 has 14 residues. The CDR3 spells CASSYGTSSYEQYF. The CDR3, as DNA: TGTGCCAGCAGCTACGGGACTAGCAGCTACGAGCAGTACTTC.

V is TRBV10-3 and J is TRBJ2-5; no definite D call. Germline V gene data show CDR1 as ENHRY and CDR2 as SYGVKD. There are 15 residues in the CDR3. The germline V and J ends were trimmed by 2 bases and 2 bases, with 12 bases remaining between them. The CDR3 sequence is CAISEPSWVQETQYF. DNA for the CDR3: TGTGCCATCAGTGAGCCCTCCTGGGTTCAAGAGACCCAGTACTTC.

The J gene is TRBJ2-5, the V gene TRBV7-2; 9 nucleotides align to TRBD2. The ends lost 8 bases at V and 5 bases at J; junction bases unmatched: 15. Germline V gene data show CDR1 as SGHTA and CDR2 as FQGNSA. The CDR3 spans 16 residues. The CDR3 loop reads CASGGEIAGARETQYF. CDR3 nucleotides: TGTGCCAGCGGCGGAGAAATAGCGGGAGCTAGGGAGACCCAGTACTTC.

The chain links TRBV7-9 to TRBJ2-5; D not resolved. Between the trimmed V and J ends, which lost 1 base and 2 bases, there was a span of 8 bases. The CDR3 consists of 14 residues. Germline values: CDR1 SEHNR, CDR2 FQNEAQ (reference sequence). Here the CDR3 reads CASSLGLPQETQYF. CDR3 bases: TGTGCCAGCAGCTTAGGTCTGCCTCAAGAGACCCAGTACTTC.

The chain has TRBV6-1 and TRBJ1-5; no definite D call. CDR1 is MNHNS, CDR2 SASEGT, per germline. The ends were cut back, 2 bases at V and 10 bases at J, with 12 bases in the middle. The CDR3 loop spans 13 amino acids. The CDR3 is CASSERILVPQHF. The CDR3 DNA reads TGTGCCAGCAGTGAAAGAATACTAGTACCCCAGCATTTT.

This chain connects TRBV5-1 to TRBJ2-2; possibly TRBD1 for D (6 bases). V lost 3 bases, J lost 5 bases, and 11 bases lay in between. The CDR3 has 14 residues. Germline V gene data show CDR1 as SGHRS and CDR2 as YFSETQ. The CDR3 reads CASSSQGFTGELFF. Written as DNA, the CDR3 is TGCGCCAGCAGCTCCCAGGGGTTTACCGGGGAGCTGTTTTTT.

The chain recombines TRBV30 with TRBJ2-1, with 11 positions matching TRBD2. The CDR3 sequence is 19 residues long. Germline lookup yields CDR1 GTSNPN and CDR2 SVGIG (reference sequence). The V and J ends lost 0 bases and 1 base, in that order; junction bases with no gene match: 11. In DNA form, the CDR3 reads TGTGCCTGGAGTGTATGGGTAGCGGGAGGGCCCTCATCCTACAATGAGCAGTTCTTC. Encoded protein: CAWSVWVAGGPSSYNEQFF. The entire variable domain, with the rest obtained from reference TRBV30 and TRBJ2-1, is as follows: SQTIHQWPATLVQPVGSPLSLECTVEGTSNPNLYWYRQAAGRGLQLLFYSVGIGQISSEVPQNLSASRPQDRQFILSSKKLLLSDSGFYLCAWSVWVAGGPSSYNEQFFGPGTRLTVL.

This clone was observed once. V gene TRBV5-1 combines with J gene TRBJ2-3; tentatively, D is TRBD1 or TRBD2 (6 bases each). CDR1 is SGHRS, CDR2 YFSETQ, per germline. CDR3 length equals 15 residues. The V and J ends lost 4 bases and 2 bases respectively, with 14 bases between them. This chain's CDR3 is CASSLWGADTDTQYF. CDR3 bases: TGCGCCAGCAGCCTCTGGGGGGCGGACACAGATACGCAGTATTTT.

This clone was detected once. The rearrangement joins TRBV7-2 to TRBJ2-2, with 7 bases identical to TRBD2. Trimming cost V 1 base and J 4 bases; bases outside gene matches: 3. The germline CDR1 and CDR2 sequences are SGHTA and FQGNSA. The CDR3 loop spans 15 amino acids. Here the CDR3 DNA reads TGTGCCAGCAGCTTAGAACAGCGGGGCACCGGGGAGCTGTTTTTT. It yields the protein CASSLEQRGTGELFF.

The chain couples TRBV7-3 to TRBJ2-7, with D possibly called TRBD1 or TRBD2 (6 bases each). The V gene lost 5 bases and the J gene lost 9 bases, with 17 bases spanning the gap. The V gene's germline CDR1 is SGHTA and CDR2 FQGTGA. This CDR3 has 13 amino acids. The CDR3 reads CASSPNAEGGQYF. The CDR3, as DNA: TGTGCCAGCAGCCCAAACGCCGAGGGGGGGCAGTACTTC.

V and J are TRBV7-2 and TRBJ2-3, with D maybe TRBD2 (6 bases). This CDR3 has 13 residues. Trimming removed 5 bases at V and 9 bases at J, with 15 bases between. Germline V gene data show CDR1 as SGHTA and CDR2 as FQGNSA. The chain's CDR3 is CASSPISGSTQYF. CDR3 coding DNA: TGTGCCAGCAGCCCAATTAGCGGTTCAACGCAGTATTTT.

The rearrangement links TRBV21-1 to TRBJ1-2. TRBV21-1 is listed as a pseudogene. The CDR3 consists of 14 residues. CDR3 region: CASSKAGKIYGYTF. In nucleotides, the CDR3 is TGTGCCAGCAGCAAAGCGGGGAAAATCTATGGCTACACCTTC.

The rearrangement joins TRBV7-9 to TRBJ2-7, with D possibly being TRBD2 (5 bases). Trimming took off 5 bases at V and 3 bases at J, with 17 bases between the two ends. Germline loops: CDR1 SEHNR, CDR2 FQNEAQ (reference sequence). The CDR3 contains 15 residues. The CDR3 region has the DNA TGTGCCAGCAGCCCTAGAGGGTCCCGGGGCTACGAGCAGTACTTC. The encoded protein is CASSPRGSRGYEQYF.

The V and J genes are TRBV29-1 and TRBJ2-5, with D perhaps matching TRBD2 (6 bases). The CDR3 contains 11 residues. CDR1 and CDR2 (germline): SQVTM, ANQGSEA. Trimming stripped 7 bases from V and 3 bases from J, with 9 bases between. CDR3: CSGGVEETQYF. The CDR3 DNA follows: TGCAGCGGCGGGGTAGAAGAGACCCAGTACTTC.

The chain employs TRBV5-8 and TRBJ1-2; D is possibly TRBD1 (6 bases). Germline CDR1 is SGHTS and CDR2 is YDEGEE. The CDR3 loop spans 16 amino acids. V was trimmed by 0 bases and J by 2 bases, leaving 14 bases between them. The CDR3 nucleotides are TGTGCCAGCAGCTTGGTTGTCGGGGGCGGAAACTATGGCTACACCTTC. It encodes CASSLVVGGGNYGYTF.

The chain recombines TRBV4-3 with TRBJ1-2; unclear D gene. This CDR3 spans 15 amino acids. Trimming shortened V by 7 bases and J by 2 bases, and 17 bases separated the two germline ends. CDR1 is LGHNA, CDR2 YSLEER, per germline. The CDR3 region has the DNA TGCGCCAGCAACCCCGGGCACTCGGGCAACTATGGCTACACCTTC. It codes for CASNPGHSGNYGYTF.

The CDR3 DNA follows: TGTGCCAGCACTTCTGCCAAAGCCGGGACTTTAGCCAAAAACATTCAGTACTTC. Its protein product is CASTSAKAGTLAKNIQYF. The J gene is TRBJ2-4, the V gene TRBV28, with D tentatively TRBD2 (6 bases). The germline V and J ends were trimmed by 7 bases and 0 bases, with 22 bases remaining between them. The CDR3 has 18 residues. Germline-derived CDR1 and CDR2 are MDHEN and SYDVKM.

The chain combines TRBV29-1 with TRBJ2-7, with no clear D. The CDR3 runs to 12 residues. The germline gives CDR1 SQVTM, CDR2 ANQGSEA. Trimming left V 4 bases short and J 4 bases short, with 11 bases between. The CDR3 protein is CSVGLGPYEQYF. The CDR3 DNA is TGCAGCGTTGGACTGGGTCCGTACGAGCAGTACTTC.

This chain links TRBV4-2 with TRBJ2-7; 8 positions agree with TRBD2. Germline V CDR1 and CDR2: LGHNA, YNFKEQ. The V gene end was trimmed by 0 bases and the J gene end by 6 bases; junction bases not matched to a gene: 7. This CDR3 is 15 amino acids long. This CDR3 reads CASSQDRTSYGEQYF. CDR3 bases: TGTGCCAGCAGCCAAGACCGGACTAGCTACGGCGAGCAGTACTTC.

The chain recombines TRBV7-3 with TRBJ2-7; a possible D gene is TRBD1 (6 bases). The CDR3 has 13 residues. Germline CDR1 is SGHTA and CDR2 is FQGTGA. Trimming removed 5 bases from V and 6 bases from J, with 14 bases in between. DNA of the CDR3: TGTGCCAGCAGCCCACACAGGGCCGGCGAGCAGTACTTC. Amino acids: CASSPHRAGEQYF.

The V call is TRBV28, the J call TRBJ2-7, with D maybe TRBD2 (6 bases). The germline V and J ends were trimmed by 1 base and 5 bases, with 15 bases remaining between them. CDR1 is MDHEN, CDR2 SYDVKM, per germline. The CDR3 consists of 15 residues. CDR3: CASSLLSGVRDEQYF. As DNA, the CDR3 is TGTGCCAGCAGTTTATTGTCGGGAGTTCGTGACGAGCAGTACTTC.

Of note for this clone: Other DNA sequences within the sample encode an identical CDR3. V usage is TRBV20-1 and J usage is TRBJ2-5; unclear D gene. The CDR3 runs 11 residues. CDR1 and CDR2 from the germline V gene are DFQATT and SNEGSKA (reference sequence). Trimming pared 6 bases from V and 4 bases from J, leaving 9 bases between. The CDR3 reads CSAWQRETQYF. The CDR3 DNA reads TGCAGTGCGTGGCAGCGAGAGACCCAGTACTTC.

This clone appeared once. The chain uses TRBV7-2 and TRBJ2-7; 10 nucleotides agree with TRBD2. The CDR3 runs to 14 residues. Germline assignment: CDR1 SGHTA and CDR2 FQGNSA. The V segment lost 4 bases and the J segment 3 bases; nucleotides outside the gene matches: 3. As DNA, the CDR3 is TGTGCCAGCAGCTCAGCGGGAGGGTTCTACGAGCAGTACTTC. Translating it yields CASSSAGGFYEQYF.

The V call is TRBV5-6, the J call TRBJ2-5; the D is unclear. Germline CDR1 SGHDT, CDR2 YYEEEE. The CDR3 loop spans 13 amino acids. V lost 1 base and J lost 0, with 4 bases in between. CDR3 region: CASSLRNQETQYF. The CDR3 nucleotides are TGTGCCAGCAGCTTGAGGAACCAAGAGACCCAGTACTTC. Together with reference TRBV5-6 and TRBJ2-5, the CDR3 gives the full variable domain: DAGVTQSPTHLIKTRGQQVTLRCSPKSGHDTVSWYQQALGQGPQFIFQYYEEEERQRGNFPDRFSGHQFPNYSSELNVNALLLGDSALYLCASSLRNQETQYFGPGTRLLVL.

A remark on this clone: The same CDR3 is also encoded by other DNA sequences in this sample. This chain links TRBV7-3 with TRBJ2-2; unclear D gene. Germline lookup yields CDR1 SGHTA and CDR2 FQGTGA. V was cut by 2 bases and J by 5 bases, with 9 bases left in between. CDR3 size: 14 residues. CDR3 loop: CASSLERATGELFF. The CDR3 coding sequence is TGTGCCAGCAGCTTAGAACGAGCGACCGGGGAGCTGTTTTTT. The full variable domain, in which reference TRBV7-3 and TRBJ2-2 provide the parts outside the CDR3, is GAGVSQTPSNKVTEKGKYVELRCDPISGHTALYWYRQSLGQGPEFLIYFQGTGAADDSGLPNDRFFAVRPEGSVSTLKIQRTERGDSAVYLCASSLERATGELFFGEGSRLTVL.